The subject of this entry is one TCR beta chain. The data stem from a study of blood T cell repertoires in COVID-19. The protocol was immunoSEQ multiplex PCR, while the TCRdb copy is restricted to in-frame clones and leaves out a portion. This table has about 130,000 clones, 75% to 90% appearing once. The CDR3 contains 15 residues. The germline CDR1 and CDR2 sequences are MGHRA and YSYEKL. The V and J ends lost 4 bases and 5 bases respectively, with 15 bases between them. The sequence came from a man in his sixties with COVID-19, enrolled during active disease. The sample taken for sequencing was peripheral blood. The chain uses TRBV4-1 and TRBJ2-1, with D possibly TRBD1 on 5 matching bases. The CDR3 loop reads CASSPTQTENNEQFF. CDR3 bases: TGCGCCAGCAGCCCCACTCAGACAGAGAACAATGAGCAGTTCTTC.